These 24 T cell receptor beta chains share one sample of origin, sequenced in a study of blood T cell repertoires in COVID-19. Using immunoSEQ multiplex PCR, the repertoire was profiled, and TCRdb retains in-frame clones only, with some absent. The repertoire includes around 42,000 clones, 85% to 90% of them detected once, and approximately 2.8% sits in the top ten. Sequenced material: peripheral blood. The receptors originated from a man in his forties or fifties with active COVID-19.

DNA for the CDR3: TGTGCCAGTAGACTCCGGGACAGGGGCTCCACTGAAGCTTTCTTT. It encodes CASRLRDRGSTEAFF. The gene calls are TRBV19 and TRBJ1-1; 10 positions match TRBD1. The CDR3 has 15 residues. V shed 6 bases and J 4 bases; nucleotides not matched to a gene: 8. The V gene's germline CDR1 is LNHDA and CDR2 SQIVND (reference sequence).

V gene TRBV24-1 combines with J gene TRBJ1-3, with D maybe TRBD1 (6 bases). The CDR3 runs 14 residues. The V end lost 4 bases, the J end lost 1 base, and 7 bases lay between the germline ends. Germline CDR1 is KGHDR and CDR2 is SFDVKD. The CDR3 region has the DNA TGTGCCACCAGTGACAGGGGTTCTGGAAACACCATATATTTT. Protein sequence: CATSDRGSGNTIYF.

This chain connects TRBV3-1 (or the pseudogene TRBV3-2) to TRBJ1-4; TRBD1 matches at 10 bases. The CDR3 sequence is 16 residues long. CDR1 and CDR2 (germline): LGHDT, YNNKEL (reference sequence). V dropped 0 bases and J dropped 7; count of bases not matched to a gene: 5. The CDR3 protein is CASSQEMGTGVEKLFF. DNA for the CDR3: TGTGCCAGCAGCCAAGAAATGGGGACAGGGGTTGAAAAACTGTTTTTT.

The CDR3 here is CASSATGRYGYTF. For the CDR3, the DNA is TGTGCCAGCAGCGCGACAGGGAGGTATGGCTACACCTTC. The chain carries TRBV5-5 and TRBJ1-2, with TRBD1 identical over 7 bases. With 4 bases clipped from V and 5 bases from J, the junction kept 5 bases outside the gene matches. Germline V gene sequence: CDR1 SGHKS, CDR2 YYEKEE (reference sequence). This CDR3 is built from 13 residues.

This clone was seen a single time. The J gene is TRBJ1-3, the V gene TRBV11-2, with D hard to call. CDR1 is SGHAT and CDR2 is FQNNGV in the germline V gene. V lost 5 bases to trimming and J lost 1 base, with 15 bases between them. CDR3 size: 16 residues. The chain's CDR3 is CASSQPAGKSGNTIYF. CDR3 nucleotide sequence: TGTGCCAGCAGCCAACCCGCCGGGAAGTCTGGAAACACCATATATTTT.

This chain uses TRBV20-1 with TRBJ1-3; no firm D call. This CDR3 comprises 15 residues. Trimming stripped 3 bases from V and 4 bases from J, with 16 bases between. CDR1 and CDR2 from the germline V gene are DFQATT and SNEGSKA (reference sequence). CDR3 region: CSASGPGDSGNTIYF. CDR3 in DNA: TGCAGTGCTAGTGGCCCGGGTGACTCCGGAAACACCATATATTTT.

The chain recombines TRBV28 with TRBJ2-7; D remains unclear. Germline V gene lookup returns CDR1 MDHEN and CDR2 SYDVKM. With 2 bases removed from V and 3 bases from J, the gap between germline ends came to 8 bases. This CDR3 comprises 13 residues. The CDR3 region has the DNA TGTGCCAGCAGTTTAGGCAGGCACTACGAGCAGTACTTC. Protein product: CASSLGRHYEQYF.

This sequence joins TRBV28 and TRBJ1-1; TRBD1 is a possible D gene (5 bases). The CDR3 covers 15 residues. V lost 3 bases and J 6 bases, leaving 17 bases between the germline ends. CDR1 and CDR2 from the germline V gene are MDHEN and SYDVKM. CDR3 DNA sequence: TGTGCCAGCAGTTTCCGGGGGGTGACGGTGTCTGAAGCTTTCTTT. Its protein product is CASSFRGVTVSEAFF. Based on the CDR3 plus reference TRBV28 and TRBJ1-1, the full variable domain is DVKVTQSSRYLVKRTGEKVFLECVQDMDHENMFWYRQDPGLGLRLIYFSYDVKMKEKGDIPEGYSVSREKKERFSLILESASTNQTSMYLCASSFRGVTVSEAFFGQGTRLTVV.

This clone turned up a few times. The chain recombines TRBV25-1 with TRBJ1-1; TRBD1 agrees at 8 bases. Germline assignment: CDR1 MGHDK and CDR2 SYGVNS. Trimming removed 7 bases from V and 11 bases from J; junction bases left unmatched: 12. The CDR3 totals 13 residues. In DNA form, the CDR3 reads TGTGCCAGCACTCACGAACAGGGGGGGCGGGCTTTCTTT. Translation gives CASTHEQGGRAFF.

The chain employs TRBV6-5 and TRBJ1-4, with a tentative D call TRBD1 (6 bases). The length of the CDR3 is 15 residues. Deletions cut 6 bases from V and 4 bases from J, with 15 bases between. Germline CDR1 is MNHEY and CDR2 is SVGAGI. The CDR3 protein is CASRTSGTSNEKLFF. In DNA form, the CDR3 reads TGTGCCAGCAGAACTTCCGGGACAAGTAATGAAAAACTGTTTTTT.

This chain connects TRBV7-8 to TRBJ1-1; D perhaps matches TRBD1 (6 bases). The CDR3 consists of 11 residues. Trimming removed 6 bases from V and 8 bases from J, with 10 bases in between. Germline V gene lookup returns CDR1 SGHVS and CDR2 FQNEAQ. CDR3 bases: TGTGCCAGCAGAGCTGACAGGGAAGCTTTCTTT. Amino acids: CASRADREAFF.

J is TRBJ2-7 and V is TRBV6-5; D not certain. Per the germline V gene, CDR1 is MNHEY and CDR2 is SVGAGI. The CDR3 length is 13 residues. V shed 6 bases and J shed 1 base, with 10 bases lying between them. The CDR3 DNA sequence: TGTGCCAGCAGACTCCTCGGGTCCTACGAGCAGTACTTC. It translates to CASRLLGSYEQYF.

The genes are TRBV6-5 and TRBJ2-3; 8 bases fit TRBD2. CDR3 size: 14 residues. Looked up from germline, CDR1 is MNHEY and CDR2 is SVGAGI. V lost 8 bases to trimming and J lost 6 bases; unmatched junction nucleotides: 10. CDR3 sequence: CASRAGGGRDTQYF. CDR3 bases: TGTGCCAGCCGCGCCGGGGGGGGAAGGGATACGCAGTATTTT.

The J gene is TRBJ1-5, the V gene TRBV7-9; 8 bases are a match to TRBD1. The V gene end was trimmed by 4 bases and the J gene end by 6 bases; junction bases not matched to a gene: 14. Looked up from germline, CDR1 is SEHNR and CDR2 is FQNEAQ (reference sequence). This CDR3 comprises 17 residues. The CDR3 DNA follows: TGTGCCAGCAGCTCCGAGCGATTCACAGGGGGGACTCAGCCCCAGCATTTT. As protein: CASSSERFTGGTQPQHF.

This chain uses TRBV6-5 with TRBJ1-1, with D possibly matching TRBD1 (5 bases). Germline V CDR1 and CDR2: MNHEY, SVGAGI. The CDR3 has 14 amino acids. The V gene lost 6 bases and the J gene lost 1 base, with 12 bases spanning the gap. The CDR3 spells CASRQGSGNTEAFF. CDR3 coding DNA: TGTGCCAGCAGGCAGGGATCGGGGAACACTGAAGCTTTCTTT.

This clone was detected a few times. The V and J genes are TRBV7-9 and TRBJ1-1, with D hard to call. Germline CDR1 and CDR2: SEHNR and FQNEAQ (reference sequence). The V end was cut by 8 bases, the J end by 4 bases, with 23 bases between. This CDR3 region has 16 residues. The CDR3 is CASRGRIRSFSTEAFF. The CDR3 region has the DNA TGTGCCAGCCGTGGGAGGATCCGAAGTTTTTCCACTGAAGCTTTCTTT.

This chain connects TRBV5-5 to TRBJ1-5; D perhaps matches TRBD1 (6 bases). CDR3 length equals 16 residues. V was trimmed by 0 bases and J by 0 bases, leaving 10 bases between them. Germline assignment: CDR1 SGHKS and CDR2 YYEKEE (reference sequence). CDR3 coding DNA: TGTGCCAGCAGCTTGGGGCCAGGGGATAGCAATCAGCCCCAGCATTTT. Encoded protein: CASSLGPGDSNQPQHF.

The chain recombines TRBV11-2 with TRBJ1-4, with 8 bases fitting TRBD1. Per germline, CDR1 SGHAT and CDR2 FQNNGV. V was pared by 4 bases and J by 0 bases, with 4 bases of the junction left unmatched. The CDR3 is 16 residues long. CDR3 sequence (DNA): TGTGCCAGCAGCTCTCTACAGGGGGCAACTAATGAAAAACTGTTTTTT. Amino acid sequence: CASSSLQGATNEKLFF.

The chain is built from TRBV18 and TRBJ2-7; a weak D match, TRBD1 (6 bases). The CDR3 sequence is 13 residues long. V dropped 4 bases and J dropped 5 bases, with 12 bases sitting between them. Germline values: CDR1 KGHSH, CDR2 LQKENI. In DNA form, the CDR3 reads TGTGCCAGCTCACTCGACAGGCTAGACGAGCAGTACTTC. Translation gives CASSLDRLDEQYF.

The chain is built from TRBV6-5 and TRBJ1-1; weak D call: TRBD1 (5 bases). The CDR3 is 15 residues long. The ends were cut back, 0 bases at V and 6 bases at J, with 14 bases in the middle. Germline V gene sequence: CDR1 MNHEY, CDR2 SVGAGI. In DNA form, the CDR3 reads TGTGCCAGCAGTTACTCGGGGGGAGGAAATTCTGAAGCTTTCTTT. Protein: CASSYSGGGNSEAFF.

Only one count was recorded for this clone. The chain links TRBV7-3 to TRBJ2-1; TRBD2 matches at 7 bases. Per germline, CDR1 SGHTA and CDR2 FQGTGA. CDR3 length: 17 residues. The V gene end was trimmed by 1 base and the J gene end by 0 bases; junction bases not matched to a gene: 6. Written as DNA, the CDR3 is TGTGCCAGCAGCTTAAGGCCTAGCGGACTCTCCTACAATGAGCAGTTCTTC. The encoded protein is CASSLRPSGLSYNEQFF.

Here the CDR3 reads CASSLRGRNQPQHF. The CDR3 bases are TGTGCCAGCAGTTTAAGGGGGAGAAATCAGCCCCAGCATTTT. This chain connects TRBV27 to TRBJ1-5; TRBD1 might be the D (6 bases). The V gene's germline CDR1 is MNHEY and CDR2 SMNVEV (reference sequence). This CDR3 is 14 amino acids long. With 2 bases removed from V and 4 bases from J, the gap between germline ends came to 9 bases.

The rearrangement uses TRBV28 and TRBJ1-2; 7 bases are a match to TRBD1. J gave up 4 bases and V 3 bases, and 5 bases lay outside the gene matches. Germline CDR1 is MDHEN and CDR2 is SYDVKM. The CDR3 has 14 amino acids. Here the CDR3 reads CASSLKGASYGYTF. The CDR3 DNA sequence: TGTGCCAGCAGTTTGAAGGGGGCCTCCTATGGCTACACCTTC.

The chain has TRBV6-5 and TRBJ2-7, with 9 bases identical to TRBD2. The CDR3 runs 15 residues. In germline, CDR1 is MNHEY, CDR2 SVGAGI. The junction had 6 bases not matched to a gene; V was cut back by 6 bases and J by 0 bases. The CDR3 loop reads CASRPSGGSSYEQYF. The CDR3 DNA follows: TGTGCCAGCAGACCCAGCGGGGGGAGCTCCTACGAGCAGTACTTC.